Listed below are T cell receptor beta chains from one sample, sequenced in a study of PD-1 blockade in classical Hodgkin lymphoma. The protocol was immunoSEQ multiplex PCR, while the TCRdb copy is restricted to in-frame clones and leaves out a portion. The sample shows around 30,000 clones, about 89% of them seen only once. Sequencing input: peripheral blood mononuclear cells (PBMCs). Receptors were obtained from a human donor with classical Hodgkin lymphoma. Both conserved end residues are part of each CDR3. The D gene is left open where the match is weak. Clone size appears in some rows only: once, few, many, or a class for an expanded clone.

D gene	V gene	clone size	J gene	CDR3 protein	CDR3 DNA
-	TRBV4-3	-	TRBJ2-5	CASSQEGGAGETQYF	TGCGCCAGCAGCCAAGAGGGTGGGGCGGGAGAGACCCAGTACTTC
-	TRBV7-2	-	TRBJ2-3	CASSLAYTDTQYF	TGTGCCAGCAGCTTAGCATACACAGATACGCAGTATTTT
-	TRBV27	-	TRBJ2-7	CASSLFSPRGRVFHEQYF	TGTGCCAGCAGTTTATTCAGCCCCCGGGGCCGTGTATTTCACGAGCAGTACTTC
TRBD2	TRBV19	-	TRBJ2-1	CASSIGWGLAGEGRQFF	TGTGCCAGTAGTATAGGCTGGGGACTAGCGGGAGAGGGAAGGCAGTTCTTC
-	TRBV19	few	TRBJ1-5	CASSDRDSNQPQHF	TGTGCCAGTAGTGACCGGGACAGCAATCAGCCCCAGCATTTT
TRBD1	TRBV28	-	TRBJ1-1	CASSLTGVNTEAFF	TGTGCCAGCAGTTTGACAGGGGTGAACACTGAAGCTTTCTTT
-	TRBV7-8	-	TRBJ1-1	CASSHNTEAFF	TGTGCCAGCAGCCATAACACTGAAGCTTTCTTT
TRBD2	TRBV18	once	TRBJ2-7	CASSPPRLAGNYEQYF	TGTGCCAGCTCACCACCCCGACTAGCGGGAAACTACGAGCAGTACTTC
-	TRBV7-2	-	TRBJ2-5	CASSSGETQYF	TGTGCCAGCAGCTCAGGGGAGACCCAGTACTTC
-	TRBV19	-	TRBJ2-7	CASSKGRTTYEQYF	TGTGCCAGTAGCAAGGGACGGACTACCTACGAGCAGTACTTC
-	TRBV5-4	once	TRBJ1-5	CASSFQPQEQPQHF	TGTGCCAGCAGCTTCCAACCCCAGGAACAGCCCCAGCATTTT
TRBD1	TRBV18	-	TRBJ1-1	CASSPGQGATEAFF	TGTGCCAGCTCACCGGGACAGGGAGCCACTGAAGCTTTCTTT
-	TRBV2	once	TRBJ1-5	CASSEARQPNQPQHF	TGTGCCAGCAGTGAAGCGCGGCAGCCGAATCAGCCCCAGCATTTT
-	TRBV5-1	-	TRBJ1-3	CASSLGRYTQLSGNTIYF	TGCGCCAGCAGCTTGGGAAGGTACACACAGCTCTCTGGAAACACCATATATTTT
TRBD1	TRBV29-1	-	TRBJ1-2	CSVPGGQGANYGYTF	TGCAGCGTGCCAGGCGGACAGGGGGCCAACTATGGCTACACCTTC
TRBD1	TRBV5-6	-	TRBJ2-7	CASSLVGTGSIYEQYF	TGTGCCAGCAGCTTGGTCGGGACAGGGTCGATCTACGAGCAGTACTTC